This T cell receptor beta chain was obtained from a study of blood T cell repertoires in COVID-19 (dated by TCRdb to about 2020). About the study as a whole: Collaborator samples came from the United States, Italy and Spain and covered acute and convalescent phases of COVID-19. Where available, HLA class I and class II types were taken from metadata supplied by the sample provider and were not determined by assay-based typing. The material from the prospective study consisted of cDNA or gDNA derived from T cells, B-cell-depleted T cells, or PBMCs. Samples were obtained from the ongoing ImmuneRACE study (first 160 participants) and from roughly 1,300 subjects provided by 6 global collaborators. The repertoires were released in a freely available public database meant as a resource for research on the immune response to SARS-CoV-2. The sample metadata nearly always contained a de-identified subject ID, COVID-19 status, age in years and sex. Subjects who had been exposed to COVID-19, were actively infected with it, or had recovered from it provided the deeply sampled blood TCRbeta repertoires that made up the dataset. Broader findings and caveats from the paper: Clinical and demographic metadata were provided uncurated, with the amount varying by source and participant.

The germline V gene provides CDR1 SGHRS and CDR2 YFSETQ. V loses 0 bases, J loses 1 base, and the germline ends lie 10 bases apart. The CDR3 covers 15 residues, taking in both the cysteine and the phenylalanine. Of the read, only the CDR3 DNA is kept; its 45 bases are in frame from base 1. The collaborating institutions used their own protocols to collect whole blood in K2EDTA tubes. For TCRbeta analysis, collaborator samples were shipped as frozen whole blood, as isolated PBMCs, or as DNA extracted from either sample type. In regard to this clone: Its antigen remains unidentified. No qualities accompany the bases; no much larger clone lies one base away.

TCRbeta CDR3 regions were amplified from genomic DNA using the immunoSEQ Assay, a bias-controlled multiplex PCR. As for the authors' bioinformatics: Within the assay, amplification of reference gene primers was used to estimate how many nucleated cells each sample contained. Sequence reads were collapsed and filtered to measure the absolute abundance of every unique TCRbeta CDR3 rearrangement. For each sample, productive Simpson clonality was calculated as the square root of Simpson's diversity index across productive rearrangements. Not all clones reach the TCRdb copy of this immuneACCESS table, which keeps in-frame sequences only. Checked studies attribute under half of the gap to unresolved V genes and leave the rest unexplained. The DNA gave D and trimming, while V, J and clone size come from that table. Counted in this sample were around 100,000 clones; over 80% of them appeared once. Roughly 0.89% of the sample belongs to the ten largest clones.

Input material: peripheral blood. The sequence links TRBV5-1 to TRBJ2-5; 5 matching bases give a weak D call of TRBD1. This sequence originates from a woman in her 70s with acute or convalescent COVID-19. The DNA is TGCGCCAGCAGCTTGGACGGCAGGGCCCAAGAGACCCAGTACTTC. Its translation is CASSLDGRAQETQYF.